This is a list of T cell receptor beta chains from one sample in a study of OX40 agonist ivuxolimab in advanced cancers. TCRdb keeps only in-frame clones here, not all; method: immunoSEQ multiplex PCR. In the table there are more than 65,000 clones, 85% of which are singletons. Sequences were derived from CD4+ or CD8+ T cells sorted from blood, sampled in a trial of the OX40 agonist ivuxolimab. These receptors were obtained from an adult with an advanced solid tumor such as melanoma, head and neck, liver or kidney cancer. Each CDR3 is given with its conserved first and last residue. D genes are given only for firm matches. The size entry is marked missing in some rows and otherwise reads once, few, many or a size class.

>TRBV30|TRBJ1-2|once|NA|12
TGTGCCTGGAGGGCTTCCCTCTATGGCTACACCTTC
CAWRASLYGYTF
>TRBV7-9|TRBJ1-6|NA|NA|16
TGTGCCAGCAGCTTAGCAGGAGGGGGGCATAATTCACCCCTCCACTTT
CASSLAGGGHNSPLHF
>TRBV15|TRBJ1-4|NA|NA|15
TGTGCCACCAGCCCCTCGAAGGGGCTGTATGAAAAACTGTTTTTT
CATSPSKGLYEKLFF
>TRBV5-8|TRBJ2-2|NA|NA|15
TGTGCCAGCACCCGAAGCGGGCTGAACACCGGGGAGCTGTTTTTT
CASTRSGLNTGELFF
>TRBV5-1|TRBJ1-5|NA|NA|15
TGCGCCAGCAGCTTGGTAGGGTCCCCAGGACAGCCCCAGCATTTT
CASSLVGSPGQPQHF
>TRBV21-1|TRBJ2-5|NA|NA|12
TGTGCCAGCAGCAAAGCGCGGGAGACCCAGTACTTC
CASSKARETQYF
>TRBV11-3|TRBJ1-2|NA|NA|14
TGTGCCAGCAGCTTGGGGGGGGCGAACTATGGCTACACCTTC
CASSLGGANYGYTF
>TRBV6-4|TRBJ1-6|NA|TRBD1|14
TGTGCCAGCAGGGGACAGGGAAGGGATTCACCCCTCCACTTT
CASRGQGRDSPLHF
>TRBV7-9|TRBJ1-6|NA|NA|14
TGTGCCAGCAGCACAGGGACGGACCGCGCCCCCCTCCACTTT
CASSTGTDRAPLHF
>TRBV11-1|TRBJ1-1|NA|NA|14
TGTGCCAGCAGCCCGGTTGCCCGGGGCACTGAAGCTTTCTTT
CASSPVARGTEAFF
>TRBV7-2|TRBJ2-3|NA|NA|15
TGTGCCAGCAGCTTAGCGGGAGTAAGGACAGATACGCAGTATTTT
CASSLAGVRTDTQYF
>TRBV5-5|TRBJ1-2|once|NA|15
TGTGCCAGCAGCTTGGGACAGAGCCCGTACTATGGCTACACCTTC
CASSLGQSPYYGYTF
>TRBV5-6|TRBJ2-7|NA|TRBD1|14
TGTGCCAGCATCAGACAGGGAACTTTCTACGAGCAGTACTTC
CASIRQGTFYEQYF
>TRBV14|TRBJ1-2|few|NA|13
TGTGCCAGCAGCCAAGGAGGGATTTATGGCTACACCTTC
CASSQGGIYGYTF
>TRBV9|TRBJ1-5|NA|NA|14
TGTGCCAGCAGCGCCTCAGGGATAGCTCAGCCCCAGCATTTT
CASSASGIAQPQHF
>TRBV7-9|TRBJ2-7|NA|TRBD2|15
TGTGCCAGCAGCCCAACTGCGGGGGGGTCCTACGAGCAGTACTTC
CASSPTAGGSYEQYF
>TRBV6-1|TRBJ1-6|NA|TRBD1|15
TGTGCCAGCAGTGCCCGACAGGGGAATAATTCACCCCTCCACTTT
CASSARQGNNSPLHF
>TRBV5-6|TRBJ2-5|NA|NA|13
TGTGCTAGCAGAGTGCAGGGGCGGGAGACCCAGTACTTC
CASRVQGRETQYF
>TRBV11-2|TRBJ2-5|NA|TRBD2|14
TGTGCCAGCAGCTCCTCTAGCGGTTCTGGGGCCCAGTACTTC
CASSSSSGSGAQYF
>TRBV6-5|TRBJ1-2|NA|NA|13
TGTGCCAGCAGCGCGACAAACTATGGGGGCTACACCTTC
CASSATNYGGYTF
>TRBV19|TRBJ2-5|NA|NA|16
TGTGCCAGTAGTATTGGGGGGATAGACGTGGGAGAGACCCAGTACTTC
CASSIGGIDVGETQYF
>TRBV19|TRBJ1-4|once|NA|16
TGTGCCAGTAGTTGGAAAGGGGTAGGAACTAATGAAAAACTGTTTTTT
CASSWKGVGTNEKLFF
>TRBV28|TRBJ1-4|NA|NA|13
TGTGCCAGCAGTAGGGCAAGTGGCGAAAAACTGTTTTTT
CASSRASGEKLFF
>TRBV7-9|TRBJ2-7|NA|NA|13
TGTGCCAGCAGCCAAAAAGGGATCTACGAGCAGTACTTC
CASSQKGIYEQYF
>TRBV4-1|TRBJ2-7|NA|TRBD2|15
TGCGCCAGCAGCCAACCAACTAGCGGCCTCTACGAGCAGTACTTC
CASSQPTSGLYEQYF
>TRBV28|TRBJ2-3|NA|TRBD1|16
TGTGCCAGCAGTCTGGGGACAGGCAAAGGGGCAGATACGCAGTATTTT
CASSLGTGKGADTQYF
>TRBV5-4|TRBJ1-2|NA|NA|14
TGTGCCAGCAGCTTGGAGGCAGGCAACTATGGCTACACCTTC
CASSLEAGNYGYTF
>TRBV7-2|TRBJ1-2|NA|NA|15
TGTGCCAGCAGCTTAGTCCCGGGAAAGGGCTATGGCTACACCTTC
CASSLVPGKGYGYTF
>TRBV6-5|TRBJ1-4|once|NA|13
TGTGCCAGCAGTTACTCAGTCGGTGAAAAACTGTTTTTT
CASSYSVGEKLFF
>TRBV6-1|TRBJ2-1|NA|NA|16
TGTGCCAGCAGTGATATACAGGGTAGGTCCTACAATGAGCAGTTCTTC
CASSDIQGRSYNEQFF
>TRBV10-3|TRBJ2-7|few|TRBD1|14
TGTGCCATCAAGGTACAGGGGGCCGACCACGAGCAGTACTTC
CAIKVQGADHEQYF
>TRBV6-6|TRBJ2-1|NA|TRBD2|16
TGTGCCAGCAGTTACAGATTAACTAGCGGGATCGATGAGCAGTTCTTC
CASSYRLTSGIDEQFF
>TRBV7-9|TRBJ2-5|NA|NA|12
TGTGCCAGCAGCCGTTACGGGGAGACCCAGTACTTC
CASSRYGETQYF
>TRBV11-1|TRBJ1-1|once|NA|13
TGTGCCAGCAGCTTAGGTCAGGATACTGAAGCTTTCTTT
CASSLGQDTEAFF
>TRBV30|TRBJ2-1|NA|TRBD2|20
TGTGCCTGGAGGGGGAGTAGGCTAGCGGGACCGTATGGGTCCTACAATGAGCAGTTCTTC
CAWRGSRLAGPYGSYNEQFF
>TRBV5-1|TRBJ1-2|few|NA|12
TGCGCCAGCAGCTTGCAGGGCGATGGCTACACCTTC
CASSLQGDGYTF
>TRBV5-5|TRBJ1-2|NA|TRBD1|15
TGTGCCAGCAGCTTGGTGACAGGGAAAGGCTATGGCTACACCTTC
CASSLVTGKGYGYTF
>TRBV7-2|TRBJ1-2|NA|TRBD1|13
TGTGCCAGCAGCTTTGACAGGGTGGGTGGCTACACCTTC
CASSFDRVGGYTF
>TRBV14|TRBJ2-3|few|NA|14
TGTGCCAGCAGAGGGCAGATCAGCACAGATACGCAGTATTTT
CASRGQISTDTQYF
>TRBV30|TRBJ1-3|NA|NA|15
TGTGCCTGGGATCGGACAGCATACTCTGGAAACACCATATATTTT
CAWDRTAYSGNTIYF
>TRBV5-5|TRBJ1-6|NA|NA|16
TGTGCCAGCAGCATGACCGGGACCTCCTATAATTCACCCCTCCACTTT
CASSMTGTSYNSPLHF
>TRBV5-1|TRBJ1-1|medium-sized|TRBD1|15
TGCGCCAGTAGACACGGGGACAGGTCGAACACTGAAGCTTTCTTT
CASRHGDRSNTEAFF